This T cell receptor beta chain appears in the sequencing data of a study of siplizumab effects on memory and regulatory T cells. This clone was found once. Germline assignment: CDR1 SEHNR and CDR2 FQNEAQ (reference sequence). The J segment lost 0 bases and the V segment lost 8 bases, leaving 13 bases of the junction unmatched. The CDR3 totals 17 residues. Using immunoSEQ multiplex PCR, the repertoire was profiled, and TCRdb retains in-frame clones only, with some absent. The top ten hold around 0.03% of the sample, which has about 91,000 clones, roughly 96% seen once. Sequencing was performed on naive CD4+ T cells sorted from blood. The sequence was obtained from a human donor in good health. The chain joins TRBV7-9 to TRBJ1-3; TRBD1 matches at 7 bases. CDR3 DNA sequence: TGTGCCAGCGTCCCGTTGACAGGGCCGATCTCTGGAAACACCATATATTTT. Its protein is CASVPLTGPISGNTIYF.